This T cell receptor (beta chain) emerged from a study of blood T cell repertoires in COVID-19. Study in general: Donors in the United States, Italy and Spain gave samples during acute or convalescent COVID-19. T cells, B-cell-depleted T cells, or PBMCs provided the cDNA or gDNA that served as material.

In germline, CDR1 is KGHSH, CDR2 LQKENI. V lost 6 bases and J 2 bases, leaving 11 bases between the germline ends. CDR3 length equals 13 residues. Per the original data handling: Reference gene primer amplification in the assay estimated nucleated cell counts. Only in-frame clones appear in the TCRdb table, and some are missing; sequencing was by immunoSEQ multiplex PCR. The DNA was the basis for D and trimming; V, J and clone size are from that table. The table records 150,000 to 200,000 clones, approximately 80% of them present only once. Sequencing was done on a sample of peripheral blood. The origin of this receptor is a human donor with acute or convalescent COVID-19. The donor label of this sample is uncertain. V usage is TRBV18 and J usage is TRBJ2-7, with D possibly matching TRBD1 (6 bases). The CDR3 nucleotides read TGTGCCAGCTCCTTGAGACAGGCCTACGAGCAGTACTTC. Translation: CASSLRQAYEQYF.